One sample yielded the 21 T cell receptor beta chains listed below, sequenced in a study of blood T cell repertoires in COVID-19. Clones were sequenced by immunoSEQ multiplex PCR, and TCRdb holds only the in-frame ones, with some missing. The table shows about 20,000 clones, with approximately 90% occurring only once. The sequenced sample was peripheral blood. The source is a woman aged 55-69 years with active COVID-19.

The genes are TRBV9 and TRBJ1-2, with 7 bases fitting TRBD1. This CDR3 is 16 amino acids long. Per germline, CDR1 SGDLS and CDR2 YYNGEE. Germline trimming cut 2 bases from V and 2 bases from J; bases unmatched to any gene: 9. CDR3 in amino acids: CASSVFDRVSNYGYTF. CDR3 nucleotides: TGTGCCAGCAGCGTCTTCGACAGGGTATCCAACTATGGCTACACCTTC.

The V gene is TRBV10-1, the J gene TRBJ2-1; 7 bases line up with TRBD2. This CDR3 has 15 residues. Germline lookup yields CDR1 WNHNN and CDR2 SYGVQD (reference sequence). The ends lost 4 bases at V and 6 bases at J; junction bases unmatched: 9. CDR3 in DNA: TGCGCCAGCAGTGGGACAACGGGGGGAGGCAATGAGCAGTTCTTC. It yields the protein CASSGTTGGGNEQFF.

A remark on this clone: The junction departs from the called germline gene at one end, perhaps through a read error. The chain employs TRBV3-1 (or the pseudogene TRBV3-2) and TRBJ1-2; possibly TRBD1 for D (6 bases). The CDR3 length is 12 residues. Germline V gene sequence: CDR1 LGHDT, CDR2 YNNKEL (reference sequence). CDR3 DNA sequence: TGTGCCAGCAGCCACGCTACAGGGACGTCCTTCTTC. Translating gives CASSHATGTSFF.

The sample holds one count of this clone. This chain uses TRBV5-1 with TRBJ2-5; the D is unclear. Per the germline V gene, CDR1 is SGHRS and CDR2 is YFSETQ. CDR3 length: 13 residues. V gave up 0 bases and J gave up 3 bases, with 6 bases separating them. The CDR3 nucleotides read TGCGCCAGCAGCTTGGGCCCGGAAGAGACCCAGTACTTC. Protein sequence: CASSLGPEETQYF.

The chain employs TRBV2 and TRBJ1-4; D gene ambiguous. CDR1 and CDR2 (germline): SNHLY, FYNNEI. The CDR3 is made up of 14 amino acids. Trimming shortened V by 5 bases and J by 6 bases, and 13 bases separated the two germline ends. This CDR3 is CASSYLQLDEKLFF. DNA for the CDR3: TGTGCCAGCAGTTATCTGCAACTGGATGAAAAACTGTTTTTT.

This clone was counted a few times. This chain links TRBV5-5 with TRBJ2-7; 9 bases align to TRBD1. The V gene end was trimmed by 7 bases and the J gene end by 7 bases; junction bases not matched to a gene: 12. CDR3 length equals 14 residues. Germline V gives CDR1 SGHKS, CDR2 YYEKEE (reference sequence). CDR3 amino acids: CASANLQGAGEQYF. In DNA form, the CDR3 reads TGTGCCAGCGCGAACCTACAGGGGGCAGGGGAGCAGTACTTC.

The chain couples TRBV2 to TRBJ1-1; 8 bases fit TRBD1. The CDR3 sequence is 16 residues long. Germline loops: CDR1 SNHLY, CDR2 FYNNEI. V shed 3 bases and J 5 bases; nucleotides not matched to a gene: 11. The CDR3 sequence is CASSDQGAGGKTEAFF. The CDR3 DNA follows: TGTGCCAGCAGTGATCAGGGGGCAGGCGGGAAAACTGAAGCTTTCTTT.

This chain connects TRBV7-6 to TRBJ2-2; a weak D match, TRBD2 (6 bases). The CDR3 is 16 residues long. The germline CDR1 and CDR2 sequences are SGHVS and FNYEAQ. V lost 5 bases and J lost 6, with 19 bases in between. DNA of the CDR3: TGTGCCAGCAGCCCCTCTTCCCAGGGAGGCGCCGGGGAGCTGTTTTTT. Translation gives CASSPSSQGGAGELFF. Drawing the rest from reference TRBV7-6 and TRBJ2-2, the complete variable domain is GAGVSQSPRYKVTKRGQDVALRCDPISGHVSLYWYRQALGQGPEFLTYFNYEAQQDKSGLPNDRFSAERPEGSISTLTIQRTEQRDSAMYRCASSPSSQGGAGELFFGEGSRLTVL.

The chain links TRBV4-1 to TRBJ1-3; no definite D call. CDR3 length: 16 residues. The germline V gene has CDR1 MGHRA and CDR2 YSYEKL. With 5 bases removed from V and 0 bases from J, the gap between germline ends came to 14 bases. The CDR3 coding sequence is TGCGCCAGCAGCGGACTTGGCTTTCTCTCTGGAAACACCATATATTTT. Encoded protein: CASSGLGFLSGNTIYF.

The chain combines TRBV2 with TRBJ2-5; D is possibly TRBD2 (6 bases). This CDR3 is 15 amino acids long. V was shortened by 4 bases and J by 5 bases, with 17 bases between the two germline ends. CDR1 and CDR2 from the germline V gene are SNHLY and FYNNEI. The CDR3 region is CASSVGTPPGETQYF. The CDR3 DNA follows: TGTGCCAGCAGTGTCGGGACTCCCCCGGGGGAGACCCAGTACTTC.

The chain recombines TRBV27 with TRBJ1-2; 7 bases map to TRBD1. Unmatched junction bases numbered 8, after V lost 6 bases and J lost 4 bases. CDR3 length: 14 amino acids. The V gene's germline CDR1 is MNHEY and CDR2 SMNVEV (reference sequence). CDR3 protein: CASRKQGPLYGYTF. CDR3 DNA: TGTGCCAGCAGGAAACAGGGGCCCCTCTATGGCTACACCTTC.

To note about this clone: Germline is not matched at one junction end, which may reflect a read error. The chain's CDR3 is CASRLGQGKTDTQYF. The CDR3 nucleotides read TGTGCCAGCAGATTGGGACAGGGAAAGACAGATACGCAGTATTTT. The chain has TRBV5-6 and TRBJ2-3; 9 positions match TRBD1. The CDR3 length is 15 residues. Germline V gives CDR1 SGHDT, CDR2 YYEEEE.

The gene calls are TRBV6-2 or TRBV6-3 and TRBJ1-2, with 8 bases aligning to TRBD1. Germline V gives CDR1 MNHEY, CDR2 SVGEGT. Unmatched junction bases numbered 13, after V lost 6 bases and J lost 7 bases. The CDR3 is 15 amino acids. CDR3 protein: CASSPRGRGSGGYTF. Here the CDR3 DNA reads TGTGCCAGCAGCCCCAGGGGGCGAGGATCCGGTGGCTACACCTTC.

The V call is TRBV5-1, the J call TRBJ2-7, with 8 nucleotides matching TRBD1. V gave up 0 bases and J gave up 3 bases; unmatched junction bases: 8. This CDR3 contains 16 residues. From germline, CDR1 is SGHRS and CDR2 YFSETQ. DNA of the CDR3: TGCGCCAGCAGCTTGGGAAGGACAGGGTTTCTCTACGAGCAGTACTTC. It encodes CASSLGRTGFLYEQYF.

The chain carries TRBV7-6 and TRBJ2-7, with a weak D call TRBD1 (5 bases). The V gene lost 1 base and the J gene lost 6 bases, with 10 bases spanning the gap. Per the germline V gene, CDR1 is SGHVS and CDR2 is FNYEAQ. The CDR3 extends over 13 amino acids. CDR3 region: CASSLDPGREQYF. For the CDR3, the DNA is TGTGCCAGCAGCTTAGATCCAGGGCGCGAGCAGTACTTC.

This clone came up a few times. CDR3 sequence (DNA): TGCAGCGTTGAGGGACTAGCGGGCTACGAGCAGTACTTC. Translated: CSVEGLAGYEQYF. This chain uses TRBV29-1 with TRBJ2-7; 12 bases line up with TRBD2. Looked up from germline, CDR1 is SQVTM and CDR2 is ANQGSEA. The CDR3 contains 13 residues. J gave up 3 bases and V 3 bases, and 0 bases lay outside the gene matches.

The rearrangement uses TRBV24-1 and TRBJ2-2, with 8 bases aligning to TRBD1. There are 16 residues in the CDR3. From germline, CDR1 is KGHDR and CDR2 SFDVKD. V was clipped by 4 bases and J by 1 base; unmatched bases: 4. CDR3 in DNA: TGTGCCACCAGTGACTCTGGACAGGGGAACACCGGGGAGCTGTTTTTT. It translates to CATSDSGQGNTGELFF.

V is TRBV4-1 and J is TRBJ1-5; D call uncertain. This CDR3 is built from 13 residues. Germline values: CDR1 MGHRA, CDR2 YSYEKL. The V gene lost 0 bases and the J gene lost 4 bases, with 4 bases spanning the gap. The CDR3 DNA sequence: TGCGCCAGCAGCCAAGATCATAATCAGCCCCAGCATTTT. Protein product: CASSQDHNQPQHF.

The V and J genes are TRBV5-1 and TRBJ1-5; 11 bases fit TRBD1. This CDR3 comprises 15 residues. The germline gives CDR1 SGHRS, CDR2 YFSETQ. V gave up 5 bases and J gave up 6 bases; unmatched junction bases: 7. CDR3 nucleotides: TGCGCCAGCAGTCCCGGACAGGGGGCTCTTCAGCCCCAGCATTTT. Protein: CASSPGQGALQPQHF. Filled out from reference TRBV5-1 and TRBJ1-5, the complete variable domain reads KAGVTQTPRYLIKTRGQQVTLSCSPISGHRSVSWYQQTPGQGLQFLFEYFSETQRNKGNFPGRFSGRQFSNSRSEMNVSTLELGDSALYLCASSPGQGALQPQHFGDGTRLSIL.

This clone occurred once. This sequence joins TRBV2 and TRBJ1-1; D remains unclear. Germline CDR1 SNHLY, CDR2 FYNNEI. The CDR3 has 13 residues. The V gene lost 6 bases and the J gene lost 4 bases, with 12 bases spanning the gap. CDR3 DNA sequence: TGTGCCAGCAGCGTTGCCCAGATCACTGAAGCTTTCTTT. Its protein is CASSVAQITEAFF.

The V and J genes are TRBV7-2 and TRBJ2-2; no clear D gene. The CDR3 has 14 amino acids. Germline-derived CDR1 and CDR2 are SGHTA and FQGNSA. Between the trimmed V and J ends, which lost 3 bases and 2 bases, there was a span of 7 bases. The CDR3 reads CASSFSVNTGELFF. In DNA form, the CDR3 reads TGTGCCAGCAGCTTTTCCGTTAACACCGGGGAGCTGTTTTTT.